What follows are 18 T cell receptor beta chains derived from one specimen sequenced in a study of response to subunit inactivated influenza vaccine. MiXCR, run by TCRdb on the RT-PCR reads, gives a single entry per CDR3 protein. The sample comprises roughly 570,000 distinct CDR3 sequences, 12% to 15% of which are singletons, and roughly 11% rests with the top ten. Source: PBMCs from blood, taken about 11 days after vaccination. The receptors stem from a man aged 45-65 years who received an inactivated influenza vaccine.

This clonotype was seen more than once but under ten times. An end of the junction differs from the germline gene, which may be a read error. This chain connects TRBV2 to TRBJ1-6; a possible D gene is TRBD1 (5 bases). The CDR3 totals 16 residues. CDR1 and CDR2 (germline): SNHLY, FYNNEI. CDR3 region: CASNEVRAGRDSPLHF. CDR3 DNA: TGTGCCAGCAATGAAGTAAGAGCGGGGCGAGATTCACCCCTCCACTTT.

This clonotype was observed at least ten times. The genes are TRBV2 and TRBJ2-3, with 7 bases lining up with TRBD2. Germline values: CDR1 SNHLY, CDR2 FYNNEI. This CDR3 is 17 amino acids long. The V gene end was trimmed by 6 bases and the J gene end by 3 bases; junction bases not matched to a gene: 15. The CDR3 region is CASRPTARGDSTDTQYF. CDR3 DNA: TGTGCCAGCAGACCGACCGCCCGGGGGGACTCGACAGATACGCAGTATTTT. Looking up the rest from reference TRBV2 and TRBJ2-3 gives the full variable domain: EPEVTQTPSHQVTQMGQEVILRCVPISNHLYFYWYRQILGQKVEFLVSFYNNEISEKSEIFDDQFSVERPDGSNFTLKIRSTKLEDSAMYFCASRPTARGDSTDTQYFGPGTRLTVL.

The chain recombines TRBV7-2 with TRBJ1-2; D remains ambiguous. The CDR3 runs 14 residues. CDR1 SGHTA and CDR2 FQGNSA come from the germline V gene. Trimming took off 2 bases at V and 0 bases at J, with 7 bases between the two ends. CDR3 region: CASSLTASNYGYTF. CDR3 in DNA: TGTGCCAGCAGCTTAACTGCTTCTAACTATGGCTACACCTTC.

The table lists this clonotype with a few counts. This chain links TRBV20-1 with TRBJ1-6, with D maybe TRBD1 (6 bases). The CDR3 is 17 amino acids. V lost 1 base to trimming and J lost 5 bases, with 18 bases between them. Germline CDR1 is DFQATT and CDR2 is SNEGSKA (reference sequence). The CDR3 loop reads CSARGLGGGLNNSPLHF. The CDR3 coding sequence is TGCAGTGCTAGAGGGCTTGGGGGCGGACTGAATAATTCACCCCTCCACTTT.

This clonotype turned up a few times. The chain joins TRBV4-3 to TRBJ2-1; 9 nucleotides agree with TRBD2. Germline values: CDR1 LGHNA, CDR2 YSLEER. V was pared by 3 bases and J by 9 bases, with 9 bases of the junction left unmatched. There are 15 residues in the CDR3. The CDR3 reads CASSQRAGGVVEQFF. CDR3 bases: TGCGCCAGCAGCCAGCGAGCGGGGGGCGTCGTTGAGCAGTTCTTC.

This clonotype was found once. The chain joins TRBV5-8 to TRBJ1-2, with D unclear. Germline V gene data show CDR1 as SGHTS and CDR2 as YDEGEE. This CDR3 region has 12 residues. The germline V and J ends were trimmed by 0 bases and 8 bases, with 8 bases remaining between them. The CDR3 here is CASSLAPSGYTF. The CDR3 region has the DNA TGTGCCAGCAGCTTGGCTCCGTCAGGCTACACCTTC.

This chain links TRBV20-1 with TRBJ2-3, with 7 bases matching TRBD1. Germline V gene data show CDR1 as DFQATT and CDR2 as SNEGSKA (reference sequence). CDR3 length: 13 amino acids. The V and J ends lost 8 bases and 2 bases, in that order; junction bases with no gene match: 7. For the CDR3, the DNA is TGCAGTACTAACAGGGGAGCCACAGATACGCAGTATTTT. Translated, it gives CSTNRGATDTQYF.

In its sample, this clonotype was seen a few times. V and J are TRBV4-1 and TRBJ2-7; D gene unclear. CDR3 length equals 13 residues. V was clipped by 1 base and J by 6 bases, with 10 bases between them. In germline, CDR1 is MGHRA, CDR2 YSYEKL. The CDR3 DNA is TGCGCCAGCAGCCAAGCCGTCAGCTCCGAGCAGTACTTC. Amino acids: CASSQAVSSEQYF.

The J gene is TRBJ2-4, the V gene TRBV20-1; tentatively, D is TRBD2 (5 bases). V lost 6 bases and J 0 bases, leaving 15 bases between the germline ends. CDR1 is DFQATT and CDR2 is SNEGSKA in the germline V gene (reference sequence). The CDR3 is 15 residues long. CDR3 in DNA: TGCAGTGCGGCGAGCGGAACCTTAGCCAAAAACATTCAGTACTTC. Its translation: CSAASGTLAKNIQYF.

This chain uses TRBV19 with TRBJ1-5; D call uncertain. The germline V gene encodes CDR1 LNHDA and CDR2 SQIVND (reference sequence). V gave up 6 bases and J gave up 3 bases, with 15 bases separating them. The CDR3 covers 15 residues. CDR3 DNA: TGTGCCAGTAGCAGTGGTCCGTTAGTCAATCAGCCCCAGCATTTT. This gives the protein CASSSGPLVNQPQHF. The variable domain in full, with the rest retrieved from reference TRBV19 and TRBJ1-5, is DGGITQSPKYLFRKEGQNVTLSCEQNLNHDAMYWYRQDPGQGLRLIYYSQIVNDFQKGDIAEGYSVSREKKESFPLTVTSAQKNPTAFYLCASSSGPLVNQPQHFGDGTRLSIL.

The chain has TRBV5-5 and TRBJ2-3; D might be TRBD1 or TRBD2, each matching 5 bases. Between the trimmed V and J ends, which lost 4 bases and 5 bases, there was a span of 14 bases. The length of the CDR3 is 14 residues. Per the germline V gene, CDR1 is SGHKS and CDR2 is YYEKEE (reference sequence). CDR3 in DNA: TGTGCCAGCAGCCCCCTTACGGGGCGAGATACGCAGTATTTT. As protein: CASSPLTGRDTQYF.

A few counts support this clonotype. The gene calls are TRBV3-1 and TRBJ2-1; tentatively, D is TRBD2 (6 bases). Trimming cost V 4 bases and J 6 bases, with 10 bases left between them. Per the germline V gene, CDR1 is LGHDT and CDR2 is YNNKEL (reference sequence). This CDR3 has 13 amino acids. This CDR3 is CASSPLGGNEQFF. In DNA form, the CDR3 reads TGTGCCAGCAGCCCGCTGGGGGGCAATGAGCAGTTCTTC.

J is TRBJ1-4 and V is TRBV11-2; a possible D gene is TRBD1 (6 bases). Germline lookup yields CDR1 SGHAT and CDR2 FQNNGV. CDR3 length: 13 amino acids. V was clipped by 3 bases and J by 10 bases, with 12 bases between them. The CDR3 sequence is CASSFQGLGKLFF. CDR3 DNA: TGTGCCAGCAGCTTTCAGGGGCTGGGAAAACTGTTTTTT. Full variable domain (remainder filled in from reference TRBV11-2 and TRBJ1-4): EAGVAQSPRYKIIEKRQSVAFWCNPISGHATLYWYQQILGQGPKLLIQFQNNGVVDDSQLPKDRFSAERLKGVDSTLKIQPAKLEDSAVYLCASSFQGLGKLFFGSGTQLSVL.

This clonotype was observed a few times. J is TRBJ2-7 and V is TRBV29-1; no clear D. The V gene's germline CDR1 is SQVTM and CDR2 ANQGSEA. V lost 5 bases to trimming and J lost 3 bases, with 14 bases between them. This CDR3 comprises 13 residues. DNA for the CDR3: TGCAGCGTTATGGAAAACCTGAACTACGAGCAGTACTTC. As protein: CSVMENLNYEQYF.

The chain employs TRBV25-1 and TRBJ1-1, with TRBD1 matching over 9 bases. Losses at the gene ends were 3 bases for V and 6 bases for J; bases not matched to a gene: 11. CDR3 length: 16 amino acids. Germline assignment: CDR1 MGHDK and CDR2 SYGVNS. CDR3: CASSDNRGPLDAEAFF. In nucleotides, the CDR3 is TGTGCCAGCAGTGATAACAGGGGGCCTTTAGACGCTGAAGCTTTCTTT. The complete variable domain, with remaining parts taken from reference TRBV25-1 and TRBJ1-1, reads EADIYQTPRYLVIGTGKKITLECSQTMGHDKMYWYQQDPGMELHLIHYSYGVNSTEKGDLSSESTVSRIRTEHFPLTLESARPSHTSQYLCASSDNRGPLDAEAFFGQGTRLTVV.

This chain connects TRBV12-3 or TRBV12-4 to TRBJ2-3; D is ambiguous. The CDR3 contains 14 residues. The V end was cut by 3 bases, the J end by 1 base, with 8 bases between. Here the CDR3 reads CASSFQKGTDTQYF. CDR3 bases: TGTGCCAGCAGTTTTCAAAAAGGCACAGATACGCAGTATTTT.

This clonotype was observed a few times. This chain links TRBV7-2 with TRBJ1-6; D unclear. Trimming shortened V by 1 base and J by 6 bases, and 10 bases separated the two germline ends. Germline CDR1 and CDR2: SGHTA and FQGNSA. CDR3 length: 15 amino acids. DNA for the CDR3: TGTGCCAGCAGCTTAGTGGGGAGGTCTAATTCACCCCTCCACTTT. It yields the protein CASSLVGRSNSPLHF.

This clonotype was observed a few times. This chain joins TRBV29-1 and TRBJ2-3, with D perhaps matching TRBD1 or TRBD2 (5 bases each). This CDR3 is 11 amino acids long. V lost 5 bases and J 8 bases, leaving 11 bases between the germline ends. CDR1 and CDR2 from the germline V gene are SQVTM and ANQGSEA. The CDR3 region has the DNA TGCAGCGTTCCCAGTGGGGGTACGCAGTATTTT. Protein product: CSVPSGGTQYF.